The sequence of this T cell receptor beta chain was determined in a study of T cell responses to AZD1222 COVID-19 vaccine. Study-level findings and limits: The study found Spike-specific TCR breadth and depth rose after two AZD1222 doses. With dominance at 160-218 and 743-854, vaccine-associated CD4 TCRs spanned spike. Samples come after the peak T cell response, not at day 14.

The V and J ends lost 4 bases and 5 bases respectively, with 17 bases between them. The CDR3 consists of 15 residues. Germline CDR1 and CDR2: SGHNT and YENEEA. TCRdb's table, derived via immunoSEQ multiplex PCR, lists solely in-frame clones and lacks some. The sample records approximately 160,000 clones, about 91% being singletons. About this clone itself: Its antigen is unknown.

This TCR derives from an adult in good health. The starting material was peripheral blood, obtained on day 0 of AZD1222 vaccination. The genes are TRBV11-3 and TRBJ1-2; D is possibly TRBD1 (5 bases). CDR3 amino acids: CASSSSRNRIYGYTF. The CDR3 DNA is TGTGCCAGCAGCTCTAGTCGGAACAGGATATATGGCTACACCTTC.